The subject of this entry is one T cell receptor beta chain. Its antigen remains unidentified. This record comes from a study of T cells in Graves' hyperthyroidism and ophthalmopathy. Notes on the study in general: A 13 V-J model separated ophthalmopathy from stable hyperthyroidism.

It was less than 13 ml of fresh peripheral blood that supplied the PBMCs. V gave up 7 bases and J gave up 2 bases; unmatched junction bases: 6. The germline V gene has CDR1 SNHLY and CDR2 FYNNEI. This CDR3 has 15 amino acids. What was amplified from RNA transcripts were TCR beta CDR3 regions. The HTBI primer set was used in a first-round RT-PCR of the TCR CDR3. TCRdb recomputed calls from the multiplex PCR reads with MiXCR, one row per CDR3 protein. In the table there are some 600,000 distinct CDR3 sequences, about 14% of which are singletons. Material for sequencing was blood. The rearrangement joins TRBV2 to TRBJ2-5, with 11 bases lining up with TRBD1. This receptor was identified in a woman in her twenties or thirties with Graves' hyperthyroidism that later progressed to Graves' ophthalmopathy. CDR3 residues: CASNTGTGGQETQYF. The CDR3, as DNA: TGTGCCAGCAATACTGGGACAGGGGGGCAAGAGACCCAGTACTTC.